The sequence of this T cell receptor beta chain was determined in a study of T cell repertoires in cytomegalovirus infection (dated by TCRdb to the late 2010s). A note on the overall study: Recently identified HLA-C-restricted CMV epitopes, whose presentation resists viral immunomodulation, were targeted by peptide stimulations together with well-studied HLA-B-restricted epitopes. Donor HLA type was relevant to the analysis, because carriage of CMV infection together with the matching HLA type was indicated by public TCR beta signatures. The full study reports these points: In the ex vivo response, HLA-C-restricted CMV-specific TCR beta clonotypes were dominant, and in two of eight donors the single most frequent clonotype came from this HLA-C-restricted group. Carriers of CMV infection plus the relevant HLA type were discriminated by the cumulative frequency of public TCR beta family members in the study cohort and in an independent roughly 400-donor cohort.

Explained via the paper, the treatment or condition label denotes: in vitro stimulation with specific CMV peptide epitopes to enrich CMV-specific T cells. This clonotype was found a few times. Its antigen is not yet known. Base qualities are not at hand, and no much larger clone is one base apart. Sequencing used an Illumina HiSeq 1500. TCRdb applied fastp at Q25 and MiXCR to the public reads, then kept only in-frame beta chains. Merged by CDR3 protein, the rows form single entries marked with the most common genes and DNA. The sample table holds some 220,000 distinct CDR3 sequences, of which less than 50% were seen once. The ten largest make up approximately 60% of the sample. The sample here was CD8+ T cells from cultured PBMCs, taken from culture after CMV antigen stimulation. This receptor was obtained from a human donor in good health (CMV status not recorded). Some clones in this sample may be carry-over from other donors' samples.

The nucleotide sequence is TGTGCCAGCAGCTTAGGGGACAGGGGAGCCTCCCACAATCAGCCCCAGCATTTT. Translated, this is CASSLGDRGASHNQPQHF. The rearranged chain carries TRBV11-2 and TRBJ1-5, and 10 junction bases match TRBD1. As encoded in the germline V gene, CDR1 is SGHAT while CDR2 is FQNNGV. From V the trimming removes 1 base and from J it removes 3 bases, while the gene matches leave 9 bases of the junction unaccounted for. The CDR3 holds 18 amino acids from the cysteine to the phenylalanine. CDR3 DNA only is kept here, 54 bases in frame from base 1.